A selection of T cell receptor beta chains follows, all from one sample in a study of T cell responses to AZD1222 COVID-19 vaccine. Profiled with immunoSEQ multiplex PCR; TCRdb holds only in-frame clones, not every one. The sample carries 140,000 to 150,000 clones, roughly 88% recorded once. The material was peripheral blood, obtained on day 0 of AZD1222 vaccination. These receptors were obtained from an adult in good health. Each CDR3 is given with its conserved first and last residue. D genes are given only for firm matches. A clone size is listed for some rows: how often the clone was seen (once, few, many), or a class if it is expanded.

length: 12; size: few; V: TRBV19; J: TRBJ2-7; D: .; CDR3: CASSIGLSEQYF; DNA: TGTGCCAGTAGTATAGGACTCTCTGAGCAGTACTTC
length: 20; size: few; V: TRBV5-1; J: TRBJ1-3; D: TRBD1; CDR3: CASSLTIQGAYSGPGNTIYF; DNA: TGCGCCAGCAGCTTGACAATACAGGGGGCTTACAGTGGGCCTGGAAACACCATATATTTT
length: 14; size: .; V: TRBV19; J: TRBJ1-1; D: .; CDR3: CASLAPGGPIFAFF; DNA: TGTGCCAGTCTTGCCCCGGGGGGACCGATCTTCGCTTTCTTT
length: 14; size: .; V: TRBV9; J: TRBJ2-3; D: TRBD2; CDR3: CASSITGGSDTQYF; DNA: TGTGCCAGCAGCATAACCGGGGGGTCGGATACGCAGTATTTT
length: 14; size: .; V: TRBV5-1; J: TRBJ1-5; D: .; CDR3: CASSLEGVNQPQHF; DNA: TGCGCCAGCAGCTTGGAAGGGGTCAATCAGCCCCAGCATTTT
length: 15; size: .; V: TRBV30; J: TRBJ2-1; D: .; CDR3: CAWSLRGTPNREQFF; DNA: TGTGCCTGGAGCCTACGAGGGACCCCGAATCGTGAGCAGTTCTTC
length: 14; size: .; V: TRBV4-1; J: TRBJ2-1; D: .; CDR3: CASSLTTGNNEQFF; DNA: TGCGCCAGCAGCCTTACCACAGGGAACAATGAGCAGTTCTTC
length: 13; size: .; V: TRBV30; J: TRBJ2-1; D: TRBD2; CDR3: CAWSYGLANEQFF; DNA: TGTGCCTGGAGTTACGGACTAGCCAATGAGCAGTTCTTC
length: 14; size: .; V: TRBV10-3; J: TRBJ1-1; D: .; CDR3: CAISRDGRDTEAFF; DNA: TGTGCCATCAGTAGGGACGGGAGGGACACTGAAGCTTTCTTT
length: 13; size: .; V: TRBV14; J: TRBJ1-1; D: .; CDR3: CASSQDLGQEAFF; DNA: TGTGCCAGCAGCCAAGATCTTGGCCAAGAAGCTTTCTTT
length: 16; size: .; V: TRBV4-2; J: TRBJ1-1; D: .; CDR3: CASSQDVAGEYTEAFF; DNA: TGTGCCAGCAGCCAAGATGTAGCAGGGGAGTACACTGAAGCTTTCTTT
length: 13; size: .; V: TRBV12-3/TRBV12-4; J: TRBJ2-2; D: .; CDR3: CASSLRTSGELFF; DNA: TGTGCCAGCAGTCTCCGGACATCCGGGGAGCTGTTTTTT
length: 15; size: .; V: TRBV15; J: TRBJ2-7; D: TRBD2; CDR3: CATSKMGTSGYEQYF; DNA: TGTGCCACCAGCAAGATGGGGACTAGCGGCTACGAGCAGTACTTC
length: 11; size: .; V: TRBV28; J: TRBJ1-5; D: .; CDR3: CASGTNQPQHF; DNA: TGTGCCAGCGGGACCAATCAGCCCCAGCATTTT
length: 13; size: .; V: TRBV19; J: TRBJ1-6; D: .; CDR3: CASSIGGGSPLHF; DNA: TGTGCCAGTAGTATCGGGGGTGGATCACCCCTCCACTTT
length: 15; size: .; V: TRBV18; J: TRBJ1-1; D: TRBD1; CDR3: CASSPVNRGGTEAFF; DNA: TGTGCCAGCTCACCGGTAAACAGGGGGGGGACTGAAGCTTTCTTT
length: 17; size: .; V: TRBV7-6; J: TRBJ1-1; D: .; CDR3: CASSLPPSGGVNTEAFF; DNA: TGTGCCAGCAGCTTACCCCCATCAGGTGGAGTGAACACTGAAGCTTTCTTT
length: 14; size: .; V: TRBV5-1; J: TRBJ1-4; D: .; CDR3: CASSLQESNEKLFF; DNA: TGCGCCAGCAGCTTACAGGAGTCCAATGAAAAACTGTTTTTT
length: 17; size: .; V: TRBV5-1; J: TRBJ2-7; D: TRBD2; CDR3: CASSLGSGGLSSYEQYF; DNA: TGCGCCAGCAGCTTGGGTAGCGGGGGGCTGAGCTCCTACGAGCAGTACTTC
length: 14; size: medium-sized; V: TRBV11-2; J: TRBJ1-6; D: .; CDR3: CASREGQPNSPLHF; DNA: TGTGCCAGCAGGGAAGGACAGCCTAATTCACCCCTCCACTTT
length: 13; size: few; V: TRBV6-5; J: TRBJ1-1; D: .; CDR3: CASSYPEGTEAFF; DNA: TGTGCCAGCAGTTACCCAGAGGGGACTGAAGCTTTCTTT
length: 16; size: .; V: TRBV5-1; J: TRBJ2-3; D: TRBD2; CDR3: CASSLGLAESTDTQYF; DNA: TGCGCCAGCAGCCTGGGACTAGCGGAAAGCACAGATACGCAGTATTTT
length: 15; size: few; V: TRBV7-8; J: TRBJ2-2; D: .; CDR3: CASSQMTANTGELFF; DNA: TGTGCCAGCAGCCAAATGACAGCGAACACCGGGGAGCTGTTTTTT
length: 16; size: .; V: TRBV14; J: TRBJ2-7; D: TRBD2; CDR3: CASSRGLAESSYEQYF; DNA: TGTGCCAGCAGCCGGGGACTAGCGGAAAGCTCCTACGAGCAGTACTTC
length: 11; size: .; V: TRBV28; J: TRBJ2-7; D: .; CDR3: CASRGLREQYF; DNA: TGTGCCAGCAGGGGCTTGAGGGAGCAGTACTTC
length: 15; size: .; V: TRBV19; J: TRBJ2-2; D: TRBD1; CDR3: CASSIMGQGTGELFF; DNA: TGTGCCAGTAGTATCATGGGACAGGGCACCGGGGAGCTGTTTTTT
length: 16; size: .; V: TRBV18; J: TRBJ2-7; D: .; CDR3: CASSPRGWGGAREQYF; DNA: TGTGCCAGCTCACCCCGCGGCTGGGGGGGGGCTCGCGAGCAGTACTTC
length: 12; size: .; V: TRBV3-1/TRBV3-2; J: TRBJ1-2; D: TRBD1; CDR3: CASSEQGESYTF; DNA: TGTGCCAGCAGCGAACAGGGGGAAAGCTACACCTTC
length: 12; size: .; V: TRBV4-2; J: TRBJ1-5; D: .; CDR3: CASSQGAEPQHF; DNA: TGTGCCAGCAGCCAAGGGGCAGAGCCCCAGCATTTT
length: 16; size: .; V: TRBV3-1/TRBV3-2; J: TRBJ1-2; D: .; CDR3: CASSQEGAGARAGYTF; DNA: TGTGCCAGCAGCCAAGAAGGAGCGGGGGCCCGGGCGGGGTACACCTTC
length: 13; size: .; V: TRBV30; J: TRBJ1-1; D: TRBD1; CDR3: CAWSGGQGPFAFF; DNA: TGTGCCTGGAGTGGGGGACAGGGGCCCTTTGCTTTCTTT
length: 14; size: .; V: TRBV6-5; J: TRBJ2-7; D: TRBD2; CDR3: CASSPSSGRYEQYF; DNA: TGTGCCAGCAGCCCGTCCAGCGGGAGATACGAGCAGTACTTC
length: 14; size: .; V: TRBV2; J: TRBJ1-1; D: TRBD1; CDR3: CASSEGTGDTEAFF; DNA: TGTGCCAGCAGTGAAGGGACAGGGGACACTGAAGCTTTCTTT
length: 13; size: few; V: TRBV11-2; J: TRBJ1-2; D: .; CDR3: CASSLDRNYGYTF; DNA: TGTGCCAGCAGTCTCGACAGGAACTATGGCTACACCTTC
length: 15; size: .; V: TRBV30; J: TRBJ2-1; D: .; CDR3: CAWFLGRTSYNEQFF; DNA: TGTGCCTGGTTCTTGGGACGGACCTCCTACAATGAGCAGTTCTTC
length: 14; size: .; V: TRBV30; J: TRBJ2-4; D: .; CDR3: CAWSVGLTKNIQYF; DNA: TGTGCCTGGAGTGTGGGATTGACCAAAAACATTCAGTACTTC
length: 15; size: .; V: TRBV15; J: TRBJ1-2; D: .; CDR3: CATSRGGSVPYGYTF; DNA: TGTGCCACCAGCAGGGGGGGTTCGGTCCCCTATGGCTACACCTTC
length: 15; size: once; V: TRBV7-8; J: TRBJ1-2; D: TRBD1; CDR3: CASSHWQGANYGYTF; DNA: TGTGCCAGCAGCCACTGGCAGGGGGCCAACTATGGCTACACCTTC
length: 16; size: .; V: TRBV7-9; J: TRBJ2-7; D: .; CDR3: CASSSPGVSGTYEQYF; DNA: TGTGCCAGCAGCTCCCCCGGCGTTAGCGGCACCTACGAGCAGTACTTC
length: 15; size: .; V: TRBV25-1; J: TRBJ2-4; D: .; CDR3: CASSDGGPFQNIQYF; DNA: TGTGCCAGCAGTGACGGCGGCCCCTTCCAAAACATTCAGTACTTC
length: 12; size: few; V: TRBV11-2; J: TRBJ2-7; D: .; CDR3: CASSLVEDEQYF; DNA: TGTGCCAGCAGCTTAGTGGAGGACGAGCAGTACTTC
length: 17; size: .; V: TRBV19; J: TRBJ1-3; D: .; CDR3: CASTGGLGLSSGNTIYF; DNA: TGTGCCAGTACCGGCGGCCTTGGCCTCAGCTCTGGAAACACCATATATTTT
length: 13; size: .; V: TRBV11-2; J: TRBJ1-1; D: .; CDR3: CASSLFLNTEAFF; DNA: TGTGCCAGCAGCTTATTCCTTAACACTGAAGCTTTCTTT
length: 16; size: .; V: TRBV7-9; J: TRBJ2-1; D: .; CDR3: CASSPLKGGPYNEQFF; DNA: TGTGCCAGCAGCCCGCTCAAGGGAGGCCCCTACAATGAGCAGTTCTTC
length: 13; size: .; V: TRBV19; J: TRBJ2-1; D: .; CDR3: CASSVLLVDEQFF; DNA: TGTGCCAGTAGTGTTCTCCTAGTTGATGAGCAGTTCTTC
length: 14; size: .; V: TRBV2; J: TRBJ1-2; D: .; CDR3: CASSVGRGHYGYTF; DNA: TGTGCCAGCAGTGTTGGCAGGGGCCACTATGGCTACACCTTC